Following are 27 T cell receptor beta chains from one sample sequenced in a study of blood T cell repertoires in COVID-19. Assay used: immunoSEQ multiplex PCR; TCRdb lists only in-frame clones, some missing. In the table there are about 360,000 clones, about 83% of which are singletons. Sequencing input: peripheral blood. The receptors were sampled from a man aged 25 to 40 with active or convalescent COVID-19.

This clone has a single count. The CDR3 is CASSPQGTSGDTQYF. As DNA, the CDR3 is TGTGCCAGCAGCCCCCAGGGGACTAGCGGGGATACGCAGTATTTT. V and J are TRBV9 and TRBJ2-3; 12 bases are shared with TRBD2. V was clipped by 4 bases and J by 6 bases; unmatched bases: 6. CDR1 is SGDLS and CDR2 is YYNGEE in the germline V gene. This CDR3 region has 15 residues.

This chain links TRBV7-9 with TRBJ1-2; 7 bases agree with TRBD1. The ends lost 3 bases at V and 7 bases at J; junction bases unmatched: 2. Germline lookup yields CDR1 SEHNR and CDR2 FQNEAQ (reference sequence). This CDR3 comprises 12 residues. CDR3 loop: CASSLGTVGYTF. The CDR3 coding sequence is TGTGCCAGCAGCTTGGGGACAGTTGGCTACACCTTC.

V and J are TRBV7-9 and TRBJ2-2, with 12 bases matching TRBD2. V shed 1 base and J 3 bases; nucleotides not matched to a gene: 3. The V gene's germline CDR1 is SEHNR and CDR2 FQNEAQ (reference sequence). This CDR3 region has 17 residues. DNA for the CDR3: TGTGCCAGCAGCTTAGGTTCTAGCGGGAGGGACACCGGGGAGCTGTTTTTT. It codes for CASSLGSSGRDTGELFF.

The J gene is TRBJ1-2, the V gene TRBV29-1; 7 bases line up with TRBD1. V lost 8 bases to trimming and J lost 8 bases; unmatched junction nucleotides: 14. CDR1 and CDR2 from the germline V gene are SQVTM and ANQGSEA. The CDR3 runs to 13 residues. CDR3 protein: CSIRGGRGGGYTF. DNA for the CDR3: TGCAGCATACGAGGGGGCAGGGGTGGCGGCTACACCTTC.

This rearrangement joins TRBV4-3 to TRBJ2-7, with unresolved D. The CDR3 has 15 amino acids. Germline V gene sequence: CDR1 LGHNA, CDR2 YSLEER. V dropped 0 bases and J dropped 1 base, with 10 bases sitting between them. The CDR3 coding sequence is TGCGCCAGCAGCCAAGATACGGAGATGTCCTACGAGCAGTACTTC. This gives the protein CASSQDTEMSYEQYF.

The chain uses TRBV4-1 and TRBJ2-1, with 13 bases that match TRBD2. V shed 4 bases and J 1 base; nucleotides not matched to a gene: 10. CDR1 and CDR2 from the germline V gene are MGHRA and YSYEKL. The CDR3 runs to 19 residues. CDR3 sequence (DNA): TGCGCCAGCAGCCCCCTGGGACTAGCGGGGAGGCCATCCTACAATGAGCAGTTCTTC. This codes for CASSPLGLAGRPSYNEQFF.

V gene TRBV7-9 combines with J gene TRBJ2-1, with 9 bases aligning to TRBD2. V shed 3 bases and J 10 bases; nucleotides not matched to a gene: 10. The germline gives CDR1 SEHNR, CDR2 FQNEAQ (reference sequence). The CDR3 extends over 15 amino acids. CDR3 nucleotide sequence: TGTGCCAGCAGCTTTAGCGGGAGCTCCTCCTGGGAGCAGTTCTTC. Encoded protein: CASSFSGSSSWEQFF. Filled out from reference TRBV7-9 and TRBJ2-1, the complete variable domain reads DTGVSQNPRHKITKRGQNVTFRCDPISEHNRLYWYRQTLGQGPEFLTYFQNEAQLEKSRLLSDRFSAERPKGSFSTLEIQRTEQGDSAMYLCASSFSGSSSWEQFFGPGTRLTVL.

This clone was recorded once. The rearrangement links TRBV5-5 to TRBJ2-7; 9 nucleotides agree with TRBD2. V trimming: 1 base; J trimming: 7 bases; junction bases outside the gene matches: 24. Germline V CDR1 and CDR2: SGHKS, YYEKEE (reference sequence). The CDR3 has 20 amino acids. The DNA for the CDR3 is TGTGCCAGCAGCTTGAGGGTGGGACACCCCATAGCGGGAGAGGTCAGGGAGCAGTACTTC. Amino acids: CASSLRVGHPIAGEVREQYF. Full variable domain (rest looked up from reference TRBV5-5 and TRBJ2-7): DAGVTQSPTHLIKTRGQQVTLRCSPISGHKSVSWYQQVLGQGPQFIFQYYEKEERGRGNFPDRFSARQFPNYSSELNVNALLLGDSALYLCASSLRVGHPIAGEVREQYFGPGTRLTVT.

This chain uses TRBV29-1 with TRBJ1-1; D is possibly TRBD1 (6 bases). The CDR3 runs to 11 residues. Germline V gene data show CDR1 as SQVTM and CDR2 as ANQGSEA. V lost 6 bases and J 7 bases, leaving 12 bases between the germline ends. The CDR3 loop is CSVSTGIEAFF. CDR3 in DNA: TGCAGCGTGAGTACAGGGATTGAAGCTTTCTTT.

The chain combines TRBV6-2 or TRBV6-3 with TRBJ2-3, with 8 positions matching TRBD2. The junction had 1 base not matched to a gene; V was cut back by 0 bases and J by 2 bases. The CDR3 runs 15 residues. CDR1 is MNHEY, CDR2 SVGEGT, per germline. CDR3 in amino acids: CASSYSGLVTDTQYF. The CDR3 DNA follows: TGTGCCAGCAGTTACTCGGGACTAGTCACAGATACGCAGTATTTT.

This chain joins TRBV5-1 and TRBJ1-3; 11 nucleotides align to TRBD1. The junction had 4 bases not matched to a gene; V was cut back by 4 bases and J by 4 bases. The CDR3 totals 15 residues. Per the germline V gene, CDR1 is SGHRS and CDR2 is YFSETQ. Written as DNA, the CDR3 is TGCGCCAGCAGCCTGGACAGGGGGCTCGGAAACACCATATATTTT. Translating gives CASSLDRGLGNTIYF. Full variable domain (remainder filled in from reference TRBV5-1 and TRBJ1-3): KAGVTQTPRYLIKTRGQQVTLSCSPISGHRSVSWYQQTPGQGLQFLFEYFSETQRNKGNFPGRFSGRQFSNSRSEMNVSTLELGDSALYLCASSLDRGLGNTIYFGEGSWLTVV.

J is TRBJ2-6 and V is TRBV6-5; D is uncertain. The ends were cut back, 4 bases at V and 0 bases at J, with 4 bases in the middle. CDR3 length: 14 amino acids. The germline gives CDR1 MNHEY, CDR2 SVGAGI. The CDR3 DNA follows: TGTGCCAGCAGTTTAGACTCTGGGGCCAACGTCCTGACTTTC. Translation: CASSLDSGANVLTF.

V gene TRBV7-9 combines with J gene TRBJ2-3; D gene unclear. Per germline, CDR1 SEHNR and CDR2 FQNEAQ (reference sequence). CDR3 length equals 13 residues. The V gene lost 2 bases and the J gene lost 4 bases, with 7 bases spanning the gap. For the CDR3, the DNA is TGTGCCAGCAGCTTAAAGCTTTCAGATACGCAGTATTTT. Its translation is CASSLKLSDTQYF.

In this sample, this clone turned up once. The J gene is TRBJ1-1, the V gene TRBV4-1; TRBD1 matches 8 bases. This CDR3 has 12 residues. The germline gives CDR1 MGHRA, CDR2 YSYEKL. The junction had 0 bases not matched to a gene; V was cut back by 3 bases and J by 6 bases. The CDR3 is CASSQTGAEAFF. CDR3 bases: TGCGCCAGCAGCCAGACAGGGGCTGAAGCTTTCTTT.

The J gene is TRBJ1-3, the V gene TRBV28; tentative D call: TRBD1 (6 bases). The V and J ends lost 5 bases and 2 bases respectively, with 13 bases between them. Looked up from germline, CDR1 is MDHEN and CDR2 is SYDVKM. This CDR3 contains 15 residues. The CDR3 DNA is TGTGCCAGCAGTCCACCGGGGGGGCCTGGAAACACCATATATTTT. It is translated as CASSPPGGPGNTIYF.

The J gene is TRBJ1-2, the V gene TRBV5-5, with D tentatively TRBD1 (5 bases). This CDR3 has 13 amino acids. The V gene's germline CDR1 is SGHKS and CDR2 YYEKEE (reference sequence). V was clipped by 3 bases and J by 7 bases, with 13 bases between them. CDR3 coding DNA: TGTGCCAGCAGCTCTACAGGAATTGGTGGCTACACCTTC. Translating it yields CASSSTGIGGYTF.

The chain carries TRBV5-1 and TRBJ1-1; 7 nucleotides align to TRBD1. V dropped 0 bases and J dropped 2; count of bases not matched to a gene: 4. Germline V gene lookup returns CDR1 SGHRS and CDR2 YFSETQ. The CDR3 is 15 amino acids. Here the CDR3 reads CASSLGDSYNTEAFF. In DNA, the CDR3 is TGCGCCAGCAGCTTGGGGGACAGTTATAACACTGAAGCTTTCTTT.

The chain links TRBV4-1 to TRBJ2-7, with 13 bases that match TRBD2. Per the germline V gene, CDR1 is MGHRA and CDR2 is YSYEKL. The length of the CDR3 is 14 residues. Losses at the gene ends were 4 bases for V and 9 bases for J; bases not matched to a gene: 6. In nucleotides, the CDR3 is TGCGCCAGCAGCCCCGGACTAGCGGGGGTCCGGCAGTACTTC. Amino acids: CASSPGLAGVRQYF.

The CDR3 bases are TGTGCCAGCAGCTTGGGACAGGGAGAGGTTGGTGGCTACACCTTC. Residues: CASSLGQGEVGGYTF. The rearrangement joins TRBV7-2 to TRBJ1-2, with 9 bases identical to TRBD1. Looked up from germline, CDR1 is SGHTA and CDR2 is FQGNSA. V lost 3 bases and J lost 7; bases outside the gene matches: 9. The length of the CDR3 is 15 residues. Full variable domain (remainder filled in from reference TRBV7-2 and TRBJ1-2): GAGVSQSPSNKVTEKGKDVELRCDPISGHTALYWYRQSLGQGLEFLIYFQGNSAPDKSGLPSDRFSAERTGGSVSTLTIQRTQQEDSAVYLCASSLGQGEVGGYTFGSGTRLTVV.

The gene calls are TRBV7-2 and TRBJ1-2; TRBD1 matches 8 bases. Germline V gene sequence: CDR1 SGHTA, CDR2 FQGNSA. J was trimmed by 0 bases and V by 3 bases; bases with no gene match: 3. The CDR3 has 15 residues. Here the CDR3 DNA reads TGTGCCAGCAGCTTCATGACAGGGGCTAACTATGGCTACACCTTC. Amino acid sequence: CASSFMTGANYGYTF.

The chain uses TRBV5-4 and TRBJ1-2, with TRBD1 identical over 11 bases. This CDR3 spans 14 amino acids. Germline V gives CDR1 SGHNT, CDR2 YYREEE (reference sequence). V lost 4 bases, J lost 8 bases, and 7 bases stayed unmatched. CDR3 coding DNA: TGTGCCAGCAGCATGGACAGGGGGCTTGAGGGCTACACCTTC. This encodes CASSMDRGLEGYTF.

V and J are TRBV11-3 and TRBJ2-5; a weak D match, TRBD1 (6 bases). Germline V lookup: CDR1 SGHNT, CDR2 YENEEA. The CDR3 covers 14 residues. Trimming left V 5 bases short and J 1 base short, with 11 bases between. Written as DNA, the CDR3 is TGTGCCAGCAGCGCAAGGACAGCCCAAGAGACCCAGTACTTC. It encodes CASSARTAQETQYF.

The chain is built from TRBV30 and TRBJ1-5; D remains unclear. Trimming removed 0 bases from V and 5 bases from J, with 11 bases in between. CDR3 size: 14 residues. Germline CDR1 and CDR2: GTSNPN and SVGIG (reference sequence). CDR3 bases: TGTGCCTGGAGTGTACGAGGAGGATATCAGCCCCAGCATTTT. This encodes CAWSVRGGYQPQHF.

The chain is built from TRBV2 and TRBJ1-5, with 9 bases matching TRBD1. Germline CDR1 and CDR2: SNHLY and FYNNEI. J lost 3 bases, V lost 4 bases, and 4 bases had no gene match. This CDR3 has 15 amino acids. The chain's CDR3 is CASSVTGGFNQPQHF. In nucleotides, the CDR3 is TGTGCCAGCAGTGTAACAGGGGGCTTCAATCAGCCCCAGCATTTT.

The CDR3 sequence is CASSPRAGGASYNEQFF. The CDR3 DNA follows: TGTGCCAGCAGCCCCCGGGCCGGGGGGGCCTCCTACAATGAGCAGTTCTTC. This rearrangement joins TRBV7-3 to TRBJ2-1; 8 positions agree with TRBD2. The CDR3 contains 17 residues. V shed 5 bases and J 0 bases; nucleotides not matched to a gene: 9. The germline gives CDR1 SGHTA, CDR2 FQGTGA.

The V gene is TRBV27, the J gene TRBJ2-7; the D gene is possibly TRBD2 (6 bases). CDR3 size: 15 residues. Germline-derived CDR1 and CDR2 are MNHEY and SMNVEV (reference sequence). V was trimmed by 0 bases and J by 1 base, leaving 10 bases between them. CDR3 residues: CASSLSAGFSYEQYF. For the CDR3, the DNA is TGTGCCAGCAGTTTATCTGCGGGGTTTTCCTACGAGCAGTACTTC.

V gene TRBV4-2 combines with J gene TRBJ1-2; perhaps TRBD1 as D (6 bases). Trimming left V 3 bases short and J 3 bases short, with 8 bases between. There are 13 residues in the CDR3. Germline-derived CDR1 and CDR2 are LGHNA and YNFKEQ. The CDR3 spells CASSHYRDYGYTF. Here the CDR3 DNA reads TGTGCCAGCAGCCACTACAGGGACTATGGCTACACCTTC.